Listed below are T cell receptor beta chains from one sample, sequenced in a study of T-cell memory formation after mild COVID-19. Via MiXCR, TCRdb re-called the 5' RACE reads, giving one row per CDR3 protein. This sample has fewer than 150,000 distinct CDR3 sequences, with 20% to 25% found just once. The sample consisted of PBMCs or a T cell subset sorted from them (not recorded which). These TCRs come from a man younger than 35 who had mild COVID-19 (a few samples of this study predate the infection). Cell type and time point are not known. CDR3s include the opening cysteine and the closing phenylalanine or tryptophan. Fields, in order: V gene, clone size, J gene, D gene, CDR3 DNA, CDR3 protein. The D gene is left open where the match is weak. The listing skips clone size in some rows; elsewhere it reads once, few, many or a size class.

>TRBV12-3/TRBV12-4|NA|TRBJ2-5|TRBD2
TGTGCCAGCAGTTCCAATCGACTAGCGGGAGAAGAGACCCAGTACTTC
CASSSNRLAGEETQYF
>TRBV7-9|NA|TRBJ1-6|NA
TGTGCCAGCAGCCGGACAAGTTCACCCCTCCACTTT
CASSRTSSPLHF
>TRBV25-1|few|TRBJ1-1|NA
TGTGCCAGCAGTGAATGGGCGGGGATCACTGAAGCTTTCTTT
CASSEWAGITEAFF
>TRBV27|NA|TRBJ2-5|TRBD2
TGTGCCAGCAGGGGCGGGGGGGCAGAGACCCAGTACTTC
CASRGGGAETQYF
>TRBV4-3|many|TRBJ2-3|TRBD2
TGCGCCAGCAGCCAAGAGGCTAGCGGGGGGATAGATACGCAGTATTTT
CASSQEASGGIDTQYF
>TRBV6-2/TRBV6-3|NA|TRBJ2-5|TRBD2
TGTGCCAGCAGTCCGGGACTAGCGGAAAAAGAGACCCAGTACTTC
CASSPGLAEKETQYF
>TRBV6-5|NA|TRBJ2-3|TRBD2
TGTGCCAGCCGGGCTAGCGGGGGTCCCGATACGCAGTATTTT
CASRASGGPDTQYF
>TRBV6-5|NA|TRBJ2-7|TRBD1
TGTGCCAGCAGTTACTCTAACAGGGGGTACCACGAGCAGTACTTC
CASSYSNRGYHEQYF
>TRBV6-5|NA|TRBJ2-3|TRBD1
TGTGCCAGCAGGCACAGGGGGCGAGATACGCAGTATTTT
CASRHRGRDTQYF
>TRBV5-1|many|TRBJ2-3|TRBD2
TGCGCCAGCAGCTTGACCTCTAGCGGGTACACAGATACGCAGTATTTT
CASSLTSSGYTDTQYF
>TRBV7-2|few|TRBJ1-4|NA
TGTGCCAGCAGCTTAACTGGCACCGGGAATGAAAAACTGTTTTTT
CASSLTGTGNEKLFF
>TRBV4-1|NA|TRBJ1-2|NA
TGCGCCAGCAGCCAAGAGCCCGCAGGGGCGGACGGCTACACCTTC
CASSQEPAGADGYTF
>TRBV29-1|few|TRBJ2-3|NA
TGCAGCGTTTACGGGGTGCCTAGCACAGATACGCAGTATTTT
CSVYGVPSTDTQYF
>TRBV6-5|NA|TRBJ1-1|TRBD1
TGTGCCAGCAGTTACTCGGAAGGGGGCCCCGACACTGAAGCTTTCTTT
CASSYSEGGPDTEAFF
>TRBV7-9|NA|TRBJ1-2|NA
TGTGCCAGCAGCCCGGCCCGATTAGGCTACACCTTC
CASSPARLGYTF
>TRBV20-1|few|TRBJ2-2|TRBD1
TGCAGTGCGCGACAGGGGGGAATAATTACCGGGGAGCTGTTTTTT
CSARQGGIITGELFF
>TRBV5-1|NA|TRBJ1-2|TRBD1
TGCGCCAGCAGCTTTTCCAGGACAGGCTATGGCTACACCTTC
CASSFSRTGYGYTF
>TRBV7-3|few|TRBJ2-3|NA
TGTGCCAGCAGCTTGGGACTCACTAGCACAGATACGCAGTATTTT
CASSLGLTSTDTQYF
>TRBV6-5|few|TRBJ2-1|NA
TGTGCCAGCAGCTACTTGGGGGGAATGGGCAATGAGCAGTTCTTC
CASSYLGGMGNEQFF
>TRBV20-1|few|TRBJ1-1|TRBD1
TGCAGTGCCAGGGGGCTTACTGAAGCTTTCTTT
CSARGLTEAFF
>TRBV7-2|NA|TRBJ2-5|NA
TGTGCCAGCAGCTTACTAGCGTCGGTCTCCGAGACCCAGTACTTC
CASSLLASVSETQYF
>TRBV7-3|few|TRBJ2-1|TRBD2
TGTGCCAGCAGCTTTTTAGCGGGGGATGAGCAGTTCTTC
CASSFLAGDEQFF
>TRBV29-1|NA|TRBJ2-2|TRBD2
TGCAGCGTTGAAATGGGACTAGCGGGGGGAGTCGGCGGGGAGCTGTTTTTT
CSVEMGLAGGVGGELFF
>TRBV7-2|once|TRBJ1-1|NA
TGTGCCAGCAGCCCACAACCTGGGGCCACTGAAGCTTTCTTT
CASSPQPGATEAFF
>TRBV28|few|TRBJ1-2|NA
TGTGCCAGCAGTTTCAAAGGGTTTGGCGGCTACACCTTC
CASSFKGFGGYTF
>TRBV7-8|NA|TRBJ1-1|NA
TGTGCCAGCAGCTTAGCTTTTGGGTTCGGCGGGGGCACTGAAGCTTTCTTT
CASSLAFGFGGGTEAFF
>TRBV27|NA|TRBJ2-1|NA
TGTGCCAGCAGTTTAGTACAGGCCTACAATGAGCAGTTCTTC
CASSLVQAYNEQFF